The TCR beta chain described here comes from a study of beta chain features in type 1 diabetes. Study details: The study found patients and healthy donors alike in age, gender and cell yields.

V was pared by 3 bases and J by 4 bases, with 16 bases between. Germline V CDR1 and CDR2: MGHDK, SYGVNS. The CDR3 is 16 residues long. Study-level results: Moderately but significantly shorter TCRB CDR3s were found in Type 1 diabetes patients in all four CD4+ subsets. When VDJ junctions were examined, type 1 diabetes patients showed fewer insertions and more deletions.

Expressed TCRB transcripts were sequenced after all isolated RNA was converted to cDNA. Sequencing used immunoSEQ multiplex PCR; TCRdb keeps in-frame clones, though not all of them. Here the sample spans roughly 730,000 clones, around 15% being singletons. In regard to this clone: Its cognate antigen is unknown.

Sorted populations were all over 95% pure. The chain employs TRBV25-1 and TRBJ2-1; the D call may be TRBD1 or TRBD2 (5 bases each). This clonotype originated in a man aged 18-30 years with type 1 diabetes. Sequencing was done on a sample of naive CD4+ T cells from blood. The DNA of the CDR3 is TGTGCCAGCAGTGACCCCGGGACCGATAGATACAATGAGCAGTTCTTC. This sequence encodes CASSDPGTDRYNEQFF.